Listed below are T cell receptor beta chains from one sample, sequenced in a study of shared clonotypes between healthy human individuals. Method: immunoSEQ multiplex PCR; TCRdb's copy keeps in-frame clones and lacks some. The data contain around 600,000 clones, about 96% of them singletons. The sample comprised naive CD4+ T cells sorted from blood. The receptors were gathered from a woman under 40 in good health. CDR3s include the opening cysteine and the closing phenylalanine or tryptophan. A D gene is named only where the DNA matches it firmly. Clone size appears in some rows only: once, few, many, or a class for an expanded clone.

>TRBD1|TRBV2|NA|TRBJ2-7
TGTGCCAGCAGTGTGGGGCTCGGGACAGGGTCCTACGAGCAGTACTTC
CASSVGLGTGSYEQYF
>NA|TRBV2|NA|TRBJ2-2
TGTGCCAGCCGTTGGGCTGGGGGAGGAGCCGGGGAGCTGTTTTTT
CASRWAGGGAGELFF
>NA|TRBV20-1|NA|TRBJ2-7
TGCAGTGCTGGCGATTACGAGCAGTACTTC
CSAGDYEQYF
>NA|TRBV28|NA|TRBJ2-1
TGTGCCAGCAGTCCTAGGCAGGGATTTAACAATGAGCAGTTCTTC
CASSPRQGFNNEQFF
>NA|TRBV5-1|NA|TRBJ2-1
TGCGCCAGCAGCTTGGTTCTAGCAGGGGATGAGCAGTTCTTC
CASSLVLAGDEQFF
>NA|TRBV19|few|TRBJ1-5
TGTGCCAGTAGTATAGCCAGGACACTCAACCGAGATAGCAATCAGCCCCAGCATTTT
CASSIARTLNRDSNQPQHF
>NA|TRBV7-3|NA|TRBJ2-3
TGTGCCAGCAGCTTAGGGGGGAGGTATGGAGATACGCAGTATTTT
CASSLGGRYGDTQYF
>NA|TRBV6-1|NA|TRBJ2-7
TGTGCCAGCAGTACCCAAGGCTACGAGCAGTACTTC
CASSTQGYEQYF
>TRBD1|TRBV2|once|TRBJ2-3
TGTGCCAGCGGAGGACAGGTCGGAACAGATACGCAGTATTTT
CASGGQVGTDTQYF
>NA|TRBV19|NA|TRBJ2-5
TGTGCCAGTAGTATAACTTTCTGGACCCAGTACTTC
CASSITFWTQYF
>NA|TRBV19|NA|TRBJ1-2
TGTGCCAGTAGTATTGATAGCGACTATGGCTACACCTTC
CASSIDSDYGYTF
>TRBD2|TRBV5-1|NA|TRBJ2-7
TGCGCCAGCTGCCAAGGGACTAGCGGGGATCCCAGGCGGTACTTC
CASCQGTSGDPRRYF
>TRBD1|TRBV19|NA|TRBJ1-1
TGTGCCAGTAGTATAGTTCCTCAGGGGGCTTGGACTGAAGCTTTCTTT
CASSIVPQGAWTEAFF
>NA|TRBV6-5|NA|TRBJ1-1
TGTGCCAGCAGTTACTCGATCTGGGGTTACACTGAAGCTTTCTTT
CASSYSIWGYTEAFF
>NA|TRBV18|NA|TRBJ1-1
TGTGCCAGCTCCCCACCGGGCGGAATGAACACTGAAGCTTTCTTT
CASSPPGGMNTEAFF
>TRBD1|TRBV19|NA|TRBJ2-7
TGTGCCAGCGTCGGACAGGGAAACTACGAGCAGTACTTC
CASVGQGNYEQYF
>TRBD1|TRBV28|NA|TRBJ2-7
TGTGCCAGCACCATCCGGACAGGGCGGCACGAGCAGTACTTC
CASTIRTGRHEQYF
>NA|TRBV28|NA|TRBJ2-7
TGTGCCACCCTGGGGGAGCGGACCTACGAGCAGTACTTC
CATLGERTYEQYF
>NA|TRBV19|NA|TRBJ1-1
TGTGCCAGTAGTCGGAACACTGAAGCTTTCTTT
CASSRNTEAFF
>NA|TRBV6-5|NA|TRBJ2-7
TGTGCCAGCAGGACCGGGGGAAACTACGAGCAGTACTTC
CASRTGGNYEQYF
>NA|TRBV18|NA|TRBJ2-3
TGTGCCAGCTCACCACCCGGAGGAGGTAGCGCAAGCACAGATACGCAGTATTTT
CASSPPGGGSASTDTQYF